This T cell receptor beta chain was observed in a study of shared clonotypes between healthy human individuals. General observations from the study: It was anticipated that sequencing depth would influence how many clonotypes donors shared.

Assay: immunoSEQ multiplex PCR; the TCRdb copy retains only in-frame clones and omits some. This table holds some 530,000 clones, over 75% found once. Germline CDR1 reads MDHEN; CDR2 reads SYDVKM. The CDR3 contains 16 residues. Comments on this clone: Its matching antigen is unknown. Since a far larger clone is one base different, this is likely a read error.

Sequenced sample: PBMCs. The clonotype was recovered from a woman aged 40 to 55 in good health. Some clones in this sample may be carry-over from other donors' samples. The genes are TRBV28 and TRBJ1-5; a possible D gene is TRBD1 (5 bases). CDR3: CTSSLELGDGNQPQHF. The DNA for the CDR3 is TGTACCAGCAGTTTAGAGTTGGGGGACGGTAATCAGCCCCAGCATTTT.